The rows below give T cell receptor beta chains drawn from one sample of a study of cytomegalovirus exposure and HLA in healthy donors. Some clones are missing from TCRdb's copy, which holds only in-frame ones; the method was immunoSEQ multiplex PCR. The sample holds 100,000 to 150,000 clones; about 74% are singletons and the top ten take approximately 7.8%. The specimen was PBMCs. Source of these receptors: a male donor in good health and CMV-seronegative. Each CDR3 is given with its conserved first and last residue. D genes are given only for firm matches. Size tells how often a clone was seen (once, few, many) or the class of an expanded clone, and some rows leave it out.

>TRBV4-1|-|-|TRBJ2-3
TGCGCCAGCAGCCAAGCTGGGGCAATTGGTACGCAGTATTTT
CASSQAGAIGTQYF
>TRBV11-2|-|TRBD1|TRBJ1-2
TGTGCCAGCAGCGCGGGACAGGGAATAGGCTACACCTTC
CASSAGQGIGYTF
>TRBV9|-|TRBD2|TRBJ2-7
TGTGCCAGCAGCGAATTTGCGGGACTAGCGGCAAACGAGCAGTACTTC
CASSEFAGLAANEQYF
>TRBV15|-|-|TRBJ1-2
TGTGCCACCAGCAGAGATCGTAAGGGGAACTATGGCTACACCTTC
CATSRDRKGNYGYTF
>TRBV28|-|-|TRBJ2-3
TGTGCCAGCAGCCCCTTCGGCACAGATACGCAGTATTTT
CASSPFGTDTQYF
>TRBV6-5|-|-|TRBJ1-1
TGTGCCAGCAGGGGCCAAGGCGGGACTGAAGCTTTCTTT
CASRGQGGTEAFF
>TRBV27|-|TRBD1|TRBJ2-7
TGTGCCAGCAGTCGAGCCGGGACAGGGCCCTGGGAGCAGTACTTC
CASSRAGTGPWEQYF
>TRBV15|-|-|TRBJ1-4
TGTGCCACCAGCAGAGACACGAGGGAGGCAGTTAATGAAAAACTGTTTTTT
CATSRDTREAVNEKLFF
>TRBV29-1|-|TRBD2|TRBJ2-1
TGCAGCGTTGAAAGGACTAGCGGGATTACCTACAATGAGCAGTTCTTC
CSVERTSGITYNEQFF
>TRBV21-1|-|-|TRBJ2-7
TGTGCCAGCAGCAAAGAGGTCAGGGGGCTCGAGCAGTACTTC
CASSKEVRGLEQYF
>TRBV6-5|-|TRBD2|TRBJ2-2
TGTGCCAGCAATCGGGGGGCGAACACCGGGGAGCTGTTTTTT
CASNRGANTGELFF
>TRBV4-1|-|TRBD1|TRBJ2-3
TGCGCCAGCAGCCACCCGGGACAGGATAGCACAGATACGCAGTATTTT
CASSHPGQDSTDTQYF
>TRBV5-5|few|TRBD1|TRBJ2-3
TGTGCCAGCAGCCCGGGACAGGGTCCGGGTTATACGCAGTATTTT
CASSPGQGPGYTQYF
>TRBV27|-|-|TRBJ1-4
-
CASSPLRTVRREKLFF
>TRBV19|-|TRBD1|TRBJ1-1
TGTGCCAGTAGTTTTTGGACAGGTGGGTTCACTGAAGCTTTCTTT
CASSFWTGGFTEAFF
>TRBV7-2|-|-|TRBJ2-2
TGTGCCAGCAGCTTGAGGGGGGGAAACACCGGGGAGCTGTTTTTT
CASSLRGGNTGELFF
>TRBV4-1|-|-|TRBJ2-1
TGCGCCAGCAGCCAAGGTGGGTCCAGCGGTCTCTACAATGAGCAGTTCTTC
CASSQGGSSGLYNEQFF
>TRBV7-8|-|-|TRBJ2-3
TGTGCCAGCAGTTTCGACACTCCTAGCACAGATACGCAGTATTTT
CASSFDTPSTDTQYF
>TRBV5-4|-|TRBD1|TRBJ1-1
TGTGCCAGCAGCTTTTCCGGGACAGGGACCACTGAAGCTTTCTTT
CASSFSGTGTTEAFF
>TRBV4-3|-|-|TRBJ2-2
TGCGCCAGCAGCCAAGGGGTGACCTCGGGCACCGGGGAGCTGTTTTTT
CASSQGVTSGTGELFF
>TRBV19|-|TRBD1|TRBJ2-5
TGTGCCAGTAGTAGTTATCAGGGGGCTGTCGAGACCCAGTACTTC
CASSSYQGAVETQYF
>TRBV18|-|-|TRBJ2-1
TGTGCCAGCTCACCAGCGGGGTCGCTAAGTGAGCAGTTCTTC
CASSPAGSLSEQFF
>TRBV7-9|-|TRBD1|TRBJ1-4
TGTTCCAGCAGCTCCCCAAGGACAGGGTTTTTTGTAAAACTGTTTTTT
CSSSSPRTGFFVKLFF
>TRBV6-1|-|-|TRBJ2-3
TGTGCCAGCGATTTGGGGCCCGGAGGGACAGATACGCAGTATTTT
CASDLGPGGTDTQYF
>TRBV5-4|-|TRBD2|TRBJ2-7
TGTGCCAGCAGCTTAACATGGTGGGGAGGGCGCTACGAGCAGTACTTC
CASSLTWWGGRYEQYF